This T cell receptor beta chain was observed in a study of CD8 T cells in ankylosing spondylitis. This clonotype was seen a few times. Its antigen is not known. The CDR3 totals 16 residues. Germline loops: CDR1 MNHEY, CDR2 SMNVEV (reference sequence). The V end was cut by 0 bases, the J end by 4 bases, with 13 bases between. In TCRdb, the 5' RACE reads were re-called with MiXCR into one record per CDR3 protein. The sample carries about 390,000 distinct CDR3 sequences, under 25% recorded once. Broader study findings: What appeared characteristic of ankylosing spondylitis blood was a TCR beta motif of eight highly homologous variants.

The rearrangement uses TRBV27 and TRBJ1-5; possibly TRBD1 for D (6 bases). The TCR sequence derives from a male donor with ankylosing spondylitis. The sample consisted of blood, either unsorted or a sorted T cell fraction (not recorded which). This CDR3 is CASSLSSTRGNQPQHF. CDR3 sequence (DNA): TGTGCCAGCAGTTTATCCTCCACAAGGGGGAATCAGCCCCAGCATTTT.